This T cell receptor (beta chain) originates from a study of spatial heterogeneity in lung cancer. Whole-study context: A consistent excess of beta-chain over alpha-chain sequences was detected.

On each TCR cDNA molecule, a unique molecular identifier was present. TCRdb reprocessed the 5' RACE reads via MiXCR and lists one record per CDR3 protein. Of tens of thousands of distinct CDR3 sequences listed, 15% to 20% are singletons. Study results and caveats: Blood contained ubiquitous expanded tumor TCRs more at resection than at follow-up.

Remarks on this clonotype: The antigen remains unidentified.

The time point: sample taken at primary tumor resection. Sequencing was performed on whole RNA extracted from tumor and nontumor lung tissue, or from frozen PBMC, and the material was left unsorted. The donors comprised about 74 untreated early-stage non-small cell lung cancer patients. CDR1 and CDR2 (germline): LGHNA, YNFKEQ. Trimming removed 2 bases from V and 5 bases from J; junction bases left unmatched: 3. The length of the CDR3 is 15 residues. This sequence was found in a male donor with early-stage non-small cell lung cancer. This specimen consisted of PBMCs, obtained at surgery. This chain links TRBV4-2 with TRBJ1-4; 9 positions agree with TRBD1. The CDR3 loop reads CASSQSGQGNEKLFF. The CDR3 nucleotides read TGTGCCAGCAGCCAATCGGGACAGGGCAATGAAAAACTGTTTTTT.